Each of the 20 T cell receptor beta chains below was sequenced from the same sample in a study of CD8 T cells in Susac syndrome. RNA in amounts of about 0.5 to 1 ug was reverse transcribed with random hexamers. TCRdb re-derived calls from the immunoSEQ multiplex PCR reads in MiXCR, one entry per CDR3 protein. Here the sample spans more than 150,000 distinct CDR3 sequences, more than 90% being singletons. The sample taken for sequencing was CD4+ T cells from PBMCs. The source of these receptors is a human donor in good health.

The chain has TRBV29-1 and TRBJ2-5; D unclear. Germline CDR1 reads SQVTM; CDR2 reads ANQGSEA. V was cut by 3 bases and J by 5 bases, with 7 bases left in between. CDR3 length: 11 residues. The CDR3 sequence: CSVDRLETQYF. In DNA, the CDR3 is TGCAGCGTTGACCGGCTGGAGACCCAGTACTTC. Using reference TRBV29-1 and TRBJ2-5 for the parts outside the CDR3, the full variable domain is SAVISQKPSRDICQRGTSLTIQCQVDSQVTMMFWYRQQPGQSLTLIATANQGSEATYESGFVIDKFPISRPNLTFSTLTVSNMSPEDSSIYLCSVDRLETQYFGPGTRLLVL.

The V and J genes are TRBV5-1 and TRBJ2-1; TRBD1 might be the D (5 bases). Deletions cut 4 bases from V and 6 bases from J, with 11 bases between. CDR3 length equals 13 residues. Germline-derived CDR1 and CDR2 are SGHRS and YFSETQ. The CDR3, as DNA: TGCGCCAGCAGCACAGGACCTACCAATGAGCAGTTCTTC. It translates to CASSTGPTNEQFF.

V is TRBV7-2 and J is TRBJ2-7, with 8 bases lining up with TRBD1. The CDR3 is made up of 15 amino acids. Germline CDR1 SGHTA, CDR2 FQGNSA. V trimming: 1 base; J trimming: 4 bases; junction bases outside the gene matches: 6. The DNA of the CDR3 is TGTGCCAGCAGCTTAGTTTTCGGACAGGGTTACGAGCAGTACTTC. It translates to CASSLVFGQGYEQYF.

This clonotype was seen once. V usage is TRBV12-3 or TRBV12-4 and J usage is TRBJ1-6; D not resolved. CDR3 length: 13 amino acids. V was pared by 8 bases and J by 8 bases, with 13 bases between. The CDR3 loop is CASGQHLHSPLHF. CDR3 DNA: TGTGCCAGCGGGCAACACCTCCATTCACCCCTCCACTTT.

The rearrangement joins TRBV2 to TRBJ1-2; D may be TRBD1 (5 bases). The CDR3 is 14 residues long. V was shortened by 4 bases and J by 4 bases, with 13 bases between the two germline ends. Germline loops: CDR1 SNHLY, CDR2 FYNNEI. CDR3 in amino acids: CASSVSDTPYGYTF. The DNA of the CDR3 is TGTGCCAGCAGTGTGTCGGACACTCCCTATGGCTACACCTTC.

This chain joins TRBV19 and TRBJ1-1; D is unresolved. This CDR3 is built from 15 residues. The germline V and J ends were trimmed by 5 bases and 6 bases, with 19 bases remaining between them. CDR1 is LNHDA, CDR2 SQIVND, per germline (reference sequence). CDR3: CASSDGRRSFPEAFF. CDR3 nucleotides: TGTGCCAGTAGTGACGGACGGCGGTCGTTTCCTGAAGCTTTCTTT.

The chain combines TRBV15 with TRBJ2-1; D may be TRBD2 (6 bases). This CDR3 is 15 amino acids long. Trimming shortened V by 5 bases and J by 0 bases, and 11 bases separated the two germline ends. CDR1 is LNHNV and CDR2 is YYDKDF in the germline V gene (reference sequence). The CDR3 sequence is CATSQAGHSYNEQFF. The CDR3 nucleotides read TGTGCCACCAGCCAAGCGGGTCACTCCTACAATGAGCAGTTCTTC.

The CDR3 protein is CAVRSGHHSGANVLTF. CDR3 bases: TGTGCCGTCAGGTCCGGACATCACTCTGGGGCCAACGTCCTGACTTTC. The rearrangement links TRBV25-1 to TRBJ2-6, with D perhaps TRBD1 (5 bases). Looked up from germline, CDR1 is MGHDK and CDR2 is SYGVNS. Trimming left V 11 bases short and J 0 bases short, with 17 bases between. This CDR3 region has 16 residues. The whole variable domain, filled in from reference TRBV25-1 and TRBJ2-6, reads EADIYQTPRYLVIGTGKKITLECSQTMGHDKMYWYQQDPGMELHLIHYSYGVNSTEKGDLSSESTVSRIRTEHFPLTLESARPSHTSQYLCAVRSGHHSGANVLTFGAGSRLTVL.

This chain's CDR3 is CSANDGSYSYEQYF. The CDR3 nucleotides are TGCAGTGCTAACGACGGGTCCTACTCCTACGAGCAGTACTTC. The gene calls are TRBV20-1 and TRBJ2-7; D ambiguous. Germline V gene lookup returns CDR1 DFQATT and CDR2 SNEGSKA (reference sequence). The CDR3 is made up of 14 amino acids. Trimming stripped 4 bases from V and 0 bases from J, with 13 bases between.

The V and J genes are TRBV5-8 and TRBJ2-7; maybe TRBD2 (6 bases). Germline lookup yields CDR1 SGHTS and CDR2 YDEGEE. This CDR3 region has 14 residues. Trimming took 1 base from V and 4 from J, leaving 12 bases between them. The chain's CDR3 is CASSLSGVWYEQYF. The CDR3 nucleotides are TGTGCCAGCAGCTTGTCGGGGGTTTGGTACGAGCAGTACTTC.

CDR3 DNA sequence: TGTGCCAGCAGTTACAAGTTTGAGCAGTTCTTC. Translating it yields CASSYKFEQFF. The chain links TRBV6-2 or TRBV6-3 to TRBJ2-1, with D uncertain. This CDR3 has 11 amino acids. Germline-derived CDR1 and CDR2 are MNHEY and SVGEGT. Trimming took off 2 bases at V and 9 bases at J, with 5 bases between the two ends.

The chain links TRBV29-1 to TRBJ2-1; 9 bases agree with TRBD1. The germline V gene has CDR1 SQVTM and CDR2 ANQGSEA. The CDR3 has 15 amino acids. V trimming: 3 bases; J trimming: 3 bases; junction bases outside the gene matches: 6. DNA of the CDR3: TGCAGCGTTGATCAGGGACAGGGAAACTACAATGAGCAGTTCTTC. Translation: CSVDQGQGNYNEQFF.

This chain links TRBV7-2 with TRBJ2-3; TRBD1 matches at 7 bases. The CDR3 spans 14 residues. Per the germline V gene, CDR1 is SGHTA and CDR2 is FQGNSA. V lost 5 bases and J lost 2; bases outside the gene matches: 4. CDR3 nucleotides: TGTGCCAGCAGCGTGGGACAGCCCACAGATACGCAGTATTTT. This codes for CASSVGQPTDTQYF.

CDR3 DNA sequence: TGCAGTGCTAGAGACAGTAGCACAGATACGCAGTATTTT. This sequence encodes CSARDSSTDTQYF. The chain is built from TRBV20-1 and TRBJ2-3, with D unclear. Germline V gene lookup returns CDR1 DFQATT and CDR2 SNEGSKA (reference sequence). CDR3 length: 13 residues. Trimming stripped 0 bases from V and 0 bases from J, with 4 bases between.

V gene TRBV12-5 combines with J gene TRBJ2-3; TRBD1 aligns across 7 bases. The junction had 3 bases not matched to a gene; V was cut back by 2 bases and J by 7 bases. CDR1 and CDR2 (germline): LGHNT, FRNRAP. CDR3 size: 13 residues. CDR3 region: CASGLRGRHTQYF. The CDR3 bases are TGTGCTAGTGGTTTGAGGGGGCGGCATACGCAGTATTTT. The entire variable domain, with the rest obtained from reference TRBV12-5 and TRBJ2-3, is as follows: DARVTQTPRHKVTEMGQEVTMRCQPILGHNTVFWYRQTMMQGLELLAYFRNRAPLDDSGMPKDRFSAEMPDATLATLKIQPSEPRDSAVYFCASGLRGRHTQYFGPGTRLTVL.

The CDR3 sequence is CASSLANTDTQYF. The CDR3 DNA follows: TGTGCCAGCAGCTTAGCGAATACAGATACGCAGTATTTT. The chain uses TRBV7-9 and TRBJ2-3; D uncertain. V was trimmed by 0 bases and J by 3 bases, leaving 4 bases between them. The CDR3 is 13 amino acids. The germline V gene encodes CDR1 SEHNR and CDR2 FQNEAQ (reference sequence).

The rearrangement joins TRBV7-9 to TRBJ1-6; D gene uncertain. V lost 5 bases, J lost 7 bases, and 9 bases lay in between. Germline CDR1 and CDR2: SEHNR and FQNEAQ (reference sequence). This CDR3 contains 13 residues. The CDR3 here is CASSPESNSPLHF. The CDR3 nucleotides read TGTGCCAGCAGCCCAGAATCAAATTCACCCCTCCACTTT.

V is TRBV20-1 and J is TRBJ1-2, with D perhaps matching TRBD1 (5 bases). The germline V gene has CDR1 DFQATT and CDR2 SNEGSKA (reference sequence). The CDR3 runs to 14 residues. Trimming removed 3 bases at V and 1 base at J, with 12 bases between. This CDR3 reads CSASPGGVNYGYTF. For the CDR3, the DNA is TGCAGTGCTAGTCCGGGGGGGGTTAACTATGGCTACACCTTC.

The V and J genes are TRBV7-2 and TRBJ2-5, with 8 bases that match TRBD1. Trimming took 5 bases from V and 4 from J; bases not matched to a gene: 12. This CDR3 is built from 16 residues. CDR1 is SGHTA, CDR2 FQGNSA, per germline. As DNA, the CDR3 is TGTGCCAGCAGCCCCCATCGGCAGGGGGCAAGAGAGACCCAGTACTTC. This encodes CASSPHRQGARETQYF.

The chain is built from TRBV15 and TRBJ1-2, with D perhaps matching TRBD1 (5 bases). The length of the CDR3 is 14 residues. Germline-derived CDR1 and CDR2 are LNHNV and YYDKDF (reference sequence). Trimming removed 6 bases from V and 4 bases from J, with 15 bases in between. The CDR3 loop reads CATSDHQGGYGYTF. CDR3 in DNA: TGTGCCACCAGTGACCATCAGGGCGGCTATGGCTACACCTTC.